This T cell receptor beta chain was sequenced during a study of cytomegalovirus exposure and HLA in healthy donors (dated by TCRdb to 2016 to 2017). Background for the entire study: An earlier analysis of 587 of the donors reported 250 to 350 Gb of sequence data and 117 million unique TCR beta sequences obtained from about 200 million T cells. Approximately 300 gigabases of sequencing data and 70 million to 95 million unique TCR sequences made up an early release that covered fewer than 650 HLA-typed donors. Of the 300 to 500 genotyped donors, less than 90% were placed in the genetic ancestry cluster associated with self-reported Caucasian donors. The aim of the study was to test whether cataloging public T cell receptors could identify signatures of past pathogen exposure. The T cell repertoires of around 730 subjects were profiled by immunosequencing and related to cytomegalovirus serostatus. Along with the approximately 600-subject first cohort, a separate validation cohort of some 130 different subjects was used. High-throughput TCR immunosequencing, statistical association of individual TCRs with disease status, and machine learning were combined to predict cytomegalovirus infection status. In a later analysis, previously published TCR beta repertoires from 550 to 700 donors were re-analyzed and high-resolution HLA genotyping was added so that TCR occurrence patterns could be studied. In the later analysis, no new phenotypic data were used to find candidate immune exposures; instead, reliance was placed on TCR beta sequences and their occurrence across donors. An earlier analysis of 587 of the donors applied high-throughput TCR beta sequencing to assess whether each TCR beta V gene segment acted as functional or pseudogenic. Donor age, sex, ethnicity and CMV serostatus were compiled alongside the repertoire data. Genome-wide SNP genotypes for about 55% of the roughly 670 donors were used in a later genetic analysis, which treated that subset as a discovery cohort. All discovery cohort repertoires had been generated using a single sequencing platform. Both class I and class II loci were covered by HLA typing, at four-digit resolution. Typing coverage differed by locus: A, B, C, DRB1 and DQB1 were typed in roughly 620-630 donors, DQA1 in roughly 510, DPA1 in 600 to 610, and DPB1 in roughly 470. Several DR-DQ haplotypes were treated as single units for association and clustering because of strong linkage in the cohort. Among some 400 genotyped donors of the cohort, an average of about 240,000 unique TCR beta nucleotide sequences were sequenced per donor, around 20% of them non-productive. Overall study results and their limits: Specific HLA alleles were associated with 15,000 to 20,000 TCR beta sequences at a false discovery rate of 0.05 in a later analysis. HLA typing was unavailable for some donors at each locus, so association tests used only the typed subset. In a later analysis, HLA-associated TCR beta chains showed more clonal expansion and lower generation probabilities than non-associated chains that were equally common. Some IMGT-functional V segments, including TRBV6-2 and TRBV6-3, could not be told apart with the 87-base-pair reads, so those segments were excluded. The earlier analysis of approximately 560 of the donors excluded some 15 rarely observed V segments, including chromosome 9 orphons, because counts were too low. Correlated functional status among segregating V segments might reflect linkage disequilibrium, but an unknown experimental factor could not be ruled out. Immune exposure information for the cohort was limited to CMV serostatus. An earlier analysis of around 500 of the donors showed that most TCR beta V segments appeared in productive rearrangements either about 87% or about 30% of the time, which broadly matched IMGT annotations. A group of highly shared sequence variants was considered likely to be a technical artifact of the sequencing pipeline. It was suggested by the authors that the approach could potentially be generalized to other disease states and immunological phenotypes. The cohort was sequenced for TCR beta chains only, and without alpha or paired-chain data the features that could be detected were limited. In a later analysis, TCR association rates were found to vary across HLA loci, with the most associated TCRs seen for DRB1 alleles and the fewest for HLA-C alleles. V-gene and J-gene trimming of TCR beta chains was associated with a missense DCLRE1C variant in a later genetic analysis, and the association was replicated in an independent cohort. While some public TCRs were present in many individuals, most TCR sequences turned up only very rarely across donors. In vitro tests confirmed that a few of the cytomegalovirus-associated TCR beta chains recognize cytomegalovirus antigens. According to a later analysis, parvovirus B19, influenza, CMV and Epstein-Barr virus appeared linked to several top co-occurrence clusters. Most CMV-associated TCR beta chains appeared to be HLA-restricted in a later analysis, and the HLA associations seemed to be driven largely by CMV exposure. When HLA alleles, especially DR and DQ, strongly co-occurred, TCR associations were difficult to assign to individual alleles. In a later genetic analysis, fewer N-insertions in productive TCRs were reported among donors in an Asian-associated ancestry cluster than the roughly 640-donor mean. In the study, approximately 160 TCR beta chains were listed as associated with cytomegalovirus. The classifier was reported to diagnose cytomegalovirus status with high specificity and sensitivity in both the original and validation cohorts. The presence/absence analyses assumed that sequencing depth was roughly uniform across donors, and that assumption may not be true. A further reported finding was that TCR beta sequences accurately predicted the HLA-A and HLA-B alleles for most subjects in the first cohort.

Regarding this clone: Its antigen has not been determined. No qualities accompany the bases; no much larger clone lies one base away.

The cohort comprised around 700 healthy bone marrow donors. At the time of sampling, all cohort members were nominally healthy, though unrecorded immune exposures were likely present. The donor tested CMV seropositive and was one of the 289 seropositive cohort members. Each donor provided a peripheral blood sample, and peripheral blood mononuclear cells were used for TCR beta sequencing. The Qiagen DNeasy Blood Extraction Kit was used to extract genomic DNA from the blood cell samples. Library prep was done by the immunoSEQ multiplex PCR assay. For the multiplex PCR, a mixture combining 60 forward primers for TCR Vbeta segments and 13 reverse primers for TCR Jbeta segments was used. Amplification of the CDR3 region of rearranged TCR beta genes was performed with a multiplex PCR assay on genomic DNA. On the Illumina HiSeq System, the amplified TCR beta libraries were sequenced as 87-base-pair reads. The study's own analysis went as follows. A later analysis counted tens of millions of unique TCR beta chains across the 700 or so repertoires, and some 11 million of these chains were shared by at least two donors. To remove PCR and sequencing errors, raw reads were error-corrected and collapsed into unique sequences using a nearest-neighbor algorithm that merged closely related sequences. CDR3 sequences were aligned to IMGT reference sequences to assign V, D and J gene segments. For a sequence to be retained, a match of at least six nucleotides to both a V gene segment and a J gene segment was required. A rearrangement was called productive if the CDR3 had no stop codons and remained in frame with V and J, and every other rearrangement was called non-productive. CDR3 was defined according to IMGT convention as the region running from the second conserved V-encoded cysteine to the conserved J-encoded phenylalanine. In an earlier analysis of around 540 of the donors, sequences lacking an unambiguous match to a single V gene segment were excluded. In an earlier analysis of a few hundred of the donors, a V segment was called functional when productive rearrangements were above 56.7%, and segregating when the standard deviation between donors exceeded 5%. A statistical classification framework was built to diagnose cytomegalovirus status from the catalog of TCR beta chain sequences. In a later analysis, V and J genes were assigned by comparing TCR nucleotide sequences against IMGT/GENE-DB human TR gene sequences. The TCRdist pipeline was used in a later analysis to assign CDR3 sequences and most-parsimonious VDJ recombination scenarios. In a later analysis, each TCR beta chain was defined by its CDR3 amino acid sequence together with its V-gene family, and reads without a unique V-gene family were excluded. In a later analysis, fewer than 650 highly shared, low-generation-probability nucleotide sequences were removed to address suspected cross-contamination and a sequencing artifact. For each public chain, a later analysis derived a clonal expansion index from normalized ranks of inferred template counts within each repertoire. In a later analysis, generation probabilities were computed with a VDJ recombination model fitted to out-of-frame rearrangements, and the resulting probabilities were checked against IGoR. In a later analysis, TCR-TCR, TCR-HLA and TCR-CMV co-occurrence was scored with hypergeometric tests, and a repertoire-size bias correction was applied to TCR pairs. To estimate false discovery rates, a later analysis permuted the HLA or CMV assignments 20 times. In a later analysis, co-occurring TCRs were grouped with DBSCAN, and TCRdist sequence similarity was added when clustering was performed within HLA-allele-positive subsets. For co-occurrence clustering, repertoires with fewer than 30,000 or more than 120,000 public chains were excluded, along with roughly 5 repertoires with anomalous nucleotide sharing. TCRdb re-hosts the immuneACCESS table, in-frame sequences only. Its copies lack some clones; in the studies checked, an unresolved V gene accounts for under half of them, and the cause for the rest is not known. V, J and clone size are those of that table, while D and trimming were read from the DNA. The sample includes around 160,000 clones, with over 75% observed a single time. The top ten constitute over 12% of the sample.

The CDR3 covers 15 residues, taking in both the cysteine and the phenylalanine. The CDR3 DNA has 45 bases and is translated from base 1. At the junction V is shortened by 4 bases and J by 4 bases, with 14 bases in between. The germline V gene (reference sequence) yields LNHDA for CDR1 and SQIVND for CDR2. The sequenced material came from PBMCs. This receptor was obtained from a man aged 50 or older in good health and CMV-seropositive. The V and J genes are TRBV19 and TRBJ1-3; the D gene remains uncertain. The DNA sequence is given as TGTGCCAGTAGTAACCGAGGAGGTTCCGGAAACACCATATATTTT. Translated, it reads CASSNRGGSGNTIYF.